Below, 30 T cell receptor beta chains from the same sample are listed, as sequenced in a study of T cells in women clearing cervical HPV infection. Only in-frame clones appear in the TCRdb table, and some are missing; sequencing was by immunoSEQ multiplex PCR. Seen in this sample are approximately 40,000 clones; the ten most common clones hold 7.6%. The sample was blood buffy coat. The receptors originated from a woman between 18 and 69 years old with a cervical HPV16 infection that either progressed to CIN3+ or cleared (not recorded which).

Remarks on this clone: The read stops 3 residues short of the end of the CDR3; the missing end is completed from the germline J gene. The rearrangement joins TRBV5-4 to TRBJ1-6; D gene unclear. Trimming pared 4 bases from V and 7 bases from J, leaving 12 bases between. The CDR3 is 14 amino acids. The germline V gene encodes CDR1 SGHNT and CDR2 YYREEE (reference sequence). Here the CDR3 reads CASSREVGNSPLHF. CDR3 DNA (partial): TGTGCCAGCAGCCGCGAAGTCGGGAATTCACCC.

Of note for this clone: In the same sample, other DNA sequences code for this CDR3. The covered CDR3 bases are TGCAGTGCTAGTAGAGGGGCTGGAGGGGATACG. It specifies CSASRGAGGDT. The CDR3, in full, reads CSASRGAGGDTQYF. V gene TRBV20-1 combines with J gene TRBJ2-3; weak D call: TRBD2 (6 bases). The missing CDR3 end, 3 residues past where the read stops, is filled in from the germline J gene. Germline CDR1 DFQATT, CDR2 SNEGSKA (reference sequence). This CDR3 has 14 residues. The ends were cut back, 3 bases at V and 6 bases at J, with 16 bases in the middle.

CDR3 DNA (partial): TGTGCCAGCAGCGTAGGCGGGGGAAGCACAGATACG. Translated: CASSVGGGSTDT. The CDR3 in full is CASSVGGGSTDTQYF. The chain has TRBV9 and TRBJ2-3; 7 bases are shared with TRBD2. The DNA ends 3 residues before the CDR3 does, and the rest of the CDR3 is filled in from the germline J gene. The germline V gene encodes CDR1 SGDLS and CDR2 YYNGEE. V dropped 0 bases and J dropped 0; count of bases not matched to a gene: 1. The CDR3 length is 15 residues. Together with reference TRBV9 and TRBJ2-3, the CDR3 gives the full variable domain: DSGVTQTPKHLITATGQRVTLRCSPRSGDLSVYWYQQSLDQGLQFLIQYYNGEERAKGNILERFSAQQFPDLHSELNLSSLELGDSALYFCASSVGGGSTDTQYFGPGTRLTVL.

For this clone: The read ends 3 residues shy of where the CDR3 ends; the end is completed using the germline J gene. V gene TRBV6-1 combines with J gene TRBJ1-1; D ambiguous. Germline V gene lookup returns CDR1 MNHNS and CDR2 SASEGT. The CDR3 has 12 residues. The V end lost 4 bases, the J end lost 0 bases, and 3 bases lay between the germline ends. CDR3 in amino acids: CASSAVNTEAFF. The sequenced CDR3 bases are TGTGCCAGCAGTGCTGTGAACACTGAA.

Note on this clone: The sequence runs out 3 residues before the end of the CDR3; the remainder is reconstructed from the germline J gene. J is TRBJ1-1 and V is TRBV7-9; TRBD1 might be the D (6 bases). V lost 5 bases and J lost 1, with 14 bases in between. The CDR3 loop spans 15 amino acids. Germline V lookup: CDR1 SEHNR, CDR2 FQNEAQ (reference sequence). This CDR3 is CASSDPGTTNTEAFF. The covered CDR3 bases are TGTGCCAGCAGCGATCCCGGGACAACGAACACTGAA. The full variable domain, its missing parts supplied by reference TRBV7-9 and TRBJ1-1, is DTGVSQNPRHKITKRGQNVTFRCDPISEHNRLYWYRQTLGQGPEFLTYFQNEAQLEKSRLLSDRFSAERPKGSFSTLEIQRTEQGDSAMYLCASSDPGTTNTEAFFGQGTRLTVV.

The DNA read from the CDR3 is TGTGCCAGTCGCTCTTCGGGTACCGAG. Protein sequence: CASRSSGTE. The full-length CDR3 reads as CASRSSGTEQYF. This chain links TRBV19 with TRBJ2-7; the D is unclear. Read data end 3 residues before the CDR3 end; the end is taken from the germline J gene. Germline CDR1 and CDR2: LNHDA and SQIVND (reference sequence). Trimming stripped 8 bases from V and 6 bases from J, with 14 bases between. The CDR3 totals 12 residues.

On this clone itself: The CDR3 end falls 3 residues outside the read, so it is completed with the germline J gene. Other DNA sequences within the sample encode an identical CDR3. The chain links TRBV28 to TRBJ1-4, with a tentative D call TRBD1 (5 bases). V lost 2 bases and J 7 bases, leaving 11 bases between the germline ends. Germline loops: CDR1 MDHEN, CDR2 SYDVKM. This CDR3 region has 14 residues. The CDR3: CASSLDQGPEKLFF. Partial CDR3 DNA: TGTGCCAGCAGTTTAGATCAGGGTCCTGAAAAA. The full variable domain, with the rest looked up from reference TRBV28 and TRBJ1-4, is DVKVTQSSRYLVKRTGEKVFLECVQDMDHENMFWYRQDPGLGLRLIYFSYDVKMKEKGDIPEGYSVSREKKERFSLILESASTNQTSMYLCASSLDQGPEKLFFGSGTQLSVL.

As regards this clone: The read ends 3 residues early relative to the CDR3; the germline J gene fills the gap. The V and J genes are TRBV6-4 and TRBJ2-1, with 7 bases matching TRBD1. Per germline, CDR1 MRHNA and CDR2 SNTAGT. V was pared by 2 bases and J by 6 bases, with 7 bases of the junction left unmatched. This CDR3 has 15 residues. CDR3 bases read: TGTGCCAGCAGTGACGCGTGGACAGGACTCAATGAG. Translating gives CASSDAWTGLNE. The CDR3 reads in full as CASSDAWTGLNEQFF.

As to this clone: Coverage ceases 3 residues before the CDR3 finishes, and the germline J gene fills in the end. The rearrangement links TRBV12-3 or TRBV12-4 to TRBJ2-2; D gene unclear. V was pared by 4 bases and J by 4 bases, with 10 bases between. The CDR3 runs to 14 residues. CDR3 amino acids: CASSSSFSTGELFF. CDR3 DNA (partial): TGTGCCAGCAGTTCCAGTTTTTCCACCGGGGAG.

A remark on this clone: The sequenced fragment ends 3 residues before the CDR3 boundary, so the rest is inferred from the germline J gene. The J gene is TRBJ1-1, the V gene TRBV7-9, with TRBD1 as a possible D gene (6 bases). The V end lost 0 bases, the J end lost 7 bases, and 6 bases lay between the germline ends. CDR3 size: 12 residues. Per the germline V gene, CDR1 is SEHNR and CDR2 is FQNEAQ (reference sequence). This CDR3 is CASSLADSEAFF. The sequenced part of the CDR3 DNA is TGTGCCAGCAGCTTAGCGGACAGTGAA. Complete variable domain (other parts from reference TRBV7-9 and TRBJ1-1): DTGVSQNPRHKITKRGQNVTFRCDPISEHNRLYWYRQTLGQGPEFLTYFQNEAQLEKSRLLSDRFSAERPKGSFSTLEIQRTEQGDSAMYLCASSLADSEAFFGQGTRLTVV.

Points on this clone: Relative to the germline gene, one junction end is altered; a read error may explain this. The missing CDR3 end, 3 residues past where the read stops, is filled in from the germline J gene. The chain recombines TRBV6-1 with TRBJ2-2, with TRBD1 matching 9 bases. CDR1 is MNHNS and CDR2 is SASEGT in the germline V gene. The length of the CDR3 is 16 residues. This chain's CDR3 is CASREETGGGHGELFF. The DNA read from the CDR3 is TGTGCCAGCAGGGAAGAAACAGGGGGCGGGCACGGGGAG.

Comment on this clone: The read comes to an end 3 residues before the CDR3 does, leaving the germline J gene to fill in the end. The chain employs TRBV20-1 and TRBJ1-5; D remains ambiguous. The CDR3 spans 14 residues. V gave up 2 bases and J gave up 3 bases, with 11 bases separating them. From germline, CDR1 is DFQATT and CDR2 SNEGSKA (reference sequence). The CDR3 is CSARNSYTNQPQHF. The sequenced part of the CDR3 DNA is TGCAGTGCTAGAAACAGCTACACCAATCAGCCC.

Notes on this clone: The read is 3 residues too short to cover the CDR3 end, so that end is filled in from the germline J gene. The chain links TRBV6-4 to TRBJ2-4; TRBD1 might be the D (6 bases). Germline V gene data show CDR1 as MRHNA and CDR2 as SNTAGT. V was pared by 0 bases and J by 6 bases, with 9 bases between. The CDR3 runs to 14 residues. The part of the CDR3 DNA that was read is TGTGCCAGCAGTGACTCGGCAGGGGCAAACATT. Translated: CASSDSAGANI. From start to end, the CDR3 is CASSDSAGANIQYF.

Concerning this clone itself: The read terminates 3 residues ahead of where the CDR3 ends, so the germline J gene completes it. The genes are TRBV6-2 or TRBV6-3 and TRBJ1-1, with D tentatively TRBD1 (5 bases). V was shortened by 2 bases and J by 1 base, with 17 bases between the two germline ends. The CDR3 covers 17 residues. Germline loops: CDR1 MNHEY, CDR2 SVGEGT. CDR3 in amino acids: CASSYPRRAGKNTEAFF. The CDR3 bases that were read are TGTGCCAGCAGTTACCCCCGCCGAGCAGGGAAGAACACTGAA.

As concerns this clone: The CDR3 end is not reached by the read, which stops 3 residues before it; the germline J gene fills it in. This chain joins TRBV7-3 and TRBJ2-7; weak D call: TRBD2 (6 bases). This CDR3 has 16 amino acids. V dropped 4 bases and J dropped 6 bases, with 22 bases sitting between them. CDR1 is SGHTA and CDR2 is FQGTGA in the germline V gene. Incomplete CDR3 DNA: TGTGCCAGCAGCTCATCACCACTAGCCTCCCAGAGCGAG. It translates to CASSSSPLASQSE. The full CDR3 reads CASSSSPLASQSEQYF.

With respect to this clone: The missing CDR3 end, 3 residues past where the read stops, is filled in from the germline J gene. The chain has TRBV5-1 and TRBJ1-1, with TRBD1 identical over 10 bases. Germline V gives CDR1 SGHRS, CDR2 YFSETQ. The CDR3 consists of 15 residues. The V and J ends lost 3 bases and 2 bases, in that order; junction bases with no gene match: 4. CDR3 amino acids: CASSSGDRGNTEAFF. The CDR3 DNA, read in part, is TGCGCCAGCAGCTCAGGGGACAGGGGAAACACTGAA.

The chain's CDR3 is CASSYRTGGAAYNEQFF. The part of the CDR3 DNA that was read is TGTGCCAGCAGCTACAGGACAGGGGGAGCCGCCTACAATGAG. The V and J genes are TRBV7-8 and TRBJ2-1; 10 bases agree with TRBD1. The CDR3 end falls 3 residues outside the read, so it is completed with the germline J gene. Per germline, CDR1 SGHVS and CDR2 FQNEAQ. The ends lost 4 bases at V and 2 bases at J; junction bases unmatched: 8. This CDR3 comprises 17 residues.

To note about this clone: The CDR3 extends 3 residues past the end of the read, so its final part is completed from the germline J gene. V gene TRBV5-1 combines with J gene TRBJ2-1; 8 positions match TRBD2. The CDR3 spans 16 residues. J lost 4 bases, V lost 0 bases, and 6 bases had no gene match. CDR1 SGHRS and CDR2 YFSETQ come from the germline V gene. The CDR3 protein is CASSLDLGGVYNEQFF. CDR3 DNA (partial): TGCGCCAGCAGCTTGGACCTCGGGGGGGTGTACAATGAG.

About this clone itself: The CDR3 goes on 3 residues after the read ends, and that part is filled in from the germline J gene. The chain uses TRBV10-1 and TRBJ1-1; no firm D call. The germline V gene encodes CDR1 WNHNN and CDR2 SYGVQD (reference sequence). The CDR3 sequence is 13 residues long. The ends were cut back, 0 bases at V and 7 bases at J, with 9 bases in the middle. The CDR3 loop is CASSESQSNEAFF. The covered CDR3 bases are TGCGCCAGCAGTGAGTCTCAGAGTAATGAA.

Comments on this clone: The sequence runs out 3 residues before the end of the CDR3; the remainder is reconstructed from the germline J gene. The chain has TRBV28 and TRBJ2-1; tentative D call: TRBD2 (6 bases). Germline loops: CDR1 MDHEN, CDR2 SYDVKM. The CDR3 extends over 16 amino acids. V was pared by 3 bases and J by 2 bases, with 14 bases between. The sequenced part of the CDR3 DNA is TGTGCCAGCAGTTTTACCGGGACTCCCCCCTACAATGAG. This translates into CASSFTGTPPYNE. The full-length CDR3 reads as CASSFTGTPPYNEQFF. Supplemented by reference TRBV28 and TRBJ2-1, the full variable domain reads DVKVTQSSRYLVKRTGEKVFLECVQDMDHENMFWYRQDPGLGLRLIYFSYDVKMKEKGDIPEGYSVSREKKERFSLILESASTNQTSMYLCASSFTGTPPYNEQFFGPGTRLTVL.

In regard to this clone: Read sequence stops 3 residues before the CDR3 end, and the germline J gene provides the missing end. The chain links TRBV20-1 to TRBJ2-7, with 13 bases aligning to TRBD2. Germline loops: CDR1 DFQATT, CDR2 SNEGSKA (reference sequence). J gave up 5 bases and V 4 bases, and 5 bases lay outside the gene matches. This CDR3 spans 14 amino acids. The CDR3 protein is CSAKGLAGDHEQYF. CDR3 DNA (partial): TGCAGTGCTAAAGGACTAGCGGGAGACCACGAG.

About this clone: The read terminates 3 residues ahead of where the CDR3 ends, so the germline J gene completes it. The chain couples TRBV11-2 to TRBJ1-6; 9 bases map to TRBD1. The CDR3 loop spans 14 amino acids. The J segment lost 7 bases and the V segment lost 4 bases, leaving 2 bases of the junction unmatched. Looked up from germline, CDR1 is SGHAT and CDR2 is FQNNGV. CDR3 DNA, as far as it was read: TGTGCCAGCAGCTGGGACAGGGTAAATTCACCC. The encoded protein is CASSWDRVNSP. The whole CDR3 reads CASSWDRVNSPLHF.

As concerns this clone: The sequenced fragment ends 3 residues before the CDR3 boundary, so the rest is inferred from the germline J gene. The rearrangement uses TRBV7-8 and TRBJ1-4, with 7 bases matching TRBD1. After removal of 6 bases from V and 7 bases from J, the junction contained 11 bases not matched to a gene. Germline V gene lookup returns CDR1 SGHVS and CDR2 FQNEAQ. The CDR3 has 15 residues. CDR3 in amino acids: CASRLNRGLGEKLFF. The CDR3 DNA, read in part, is TGTGCCAGCAGGCTCAATAGGGGGCTTGGTGAAAAA.

CDR3 protein: CSAPYAGLTGSLLTF. The part of the CDR3 DNA that was read is TGCAGTGCCCCCTATGCAGGGTTGACAGGTTCACTC. This rearrangement joins TRBV20-1 to TRBJ2-6; D possibly corresponds to TRBD1 (6 bases). The read ends 3 residues early relative to the CDR3; the germline J gene fills the gap. Germline V gives CDR1 DFQATT, CDR2 SNEGSKA (reference sequence). The CDR3 totals 15 residues.

In regard to this clone: With the read ending 3 residues before the CDR3 end, the germline J gene is used to fill in that end. The rearrangement joins TRBV28 to TRBJ2-7; weak D call: TRBD2 (7 bases). Trimming cost V 6 bases and J 3 bases, with 18 bases left between them. CDR1 and CDR2 (germline): MDHEN, SYDVKM. The CDR3 is 15 amino acids. Partial CDR3 DNA: TGTGCCAGCAGGTCGGCGGGGGCGGACTACTACGAG. It translates to CASRSAGADYYE. The whole CDR3 protein is CASRSAGADYYEQYF.

On this clone: The read falls 3 residues short of the CDR3 end, and the missing part is taken from the germline J gene. The chain employs TRBV4-1 and TRBJ1-4; D ambiguous. CDR1 and CDR2 (germline): MGHRA, YSYEKL. V was shortened by 0 bases and J by 8 bases, with 7 bases between the two germline ends. This CDR3 region has 13 residues. CDR3 DNA, as far as it was read: TGCGCCAGCAGCCAAGATAACGGGGAAAAA. It codes for CASSQDNGEK. The full CDR3 reads CASSQDNGEKLFF.

Comment on this clone: The CDR3 is cut off 3 residues early in the read; its end comes from the germline J gene. The chain is built from TRBV28 and TRBJ2-1; possible D gene TRBD1, 5 bases. This CDR3 is 17 amino acids long. Per the germline V gene, CDR1 is MDHEN and CDR2 is SYDVKM. Trimming cost V 6 bases and J 0 bases, with 18 bases left between them. This chain's CDR3 is CASSPRLGASSYNEQFF. The sequenced CDR3 bases are TGTGCCAGCAGCCCTCGATTAGGGGCGAGCTCCTACAATGAG.

The covered CDR3 bases are TGTGCCAGCAGCTTGGCAGGGGGCGGCGAGACC. Translated, it gives CASSLAGGGET. The complete CDR3 protein is CASSLAGGGETQYF. V gene TRBV5-5 combines with J gene TRBJ2-5; 8 bases line up with TRBD1. The CDR3 end is not reached by the read, which stops 3 residues before it; the germline J gene fills it in. CDR3 length: 14 residues. Trimming at V came to 0 bases and at J to 5 bases, leaving 3 bases not matched to a gene. CDR1 is SGHKS, CDR2 YYEKEE, per germline (reference sequence).

On this clone: Coverage ceases 3 residues before the CDR3 finishes, and the germline J gene fills in the end. The rearrangement joins TRBV12-3 or TRBV12-4 to TRBJ2-7, with TRBD1 as a possible D gene (6 bases). The CDR3 consists of 15 residues. Trimming took off 6 bases at V and 0 bases at J, with 15 bases between the two ends. The CDR3 sequence is CASSPPGDGSYEQYF. Partial CDR3 DNA: TGTGCCAGCAGCCCCCCAGGGGACGGCTCCTACGAG.

Concerning this clone itself: From the germline J gene comes the end of the CDR3, since the read stops 3 residues before it. The chain joins TRBV19 to TRBJ1-1; D is ambiguous. This CDR3 is built from 11 residues. Germline V gene lookup returns CDR1 LNHDA and CDR2 SQIVND (reference sequence). The covered CDR3 bases are TGTGCCAGTAAGGGCGGGTACGAA. The encoded protein is CASKGGYE. The full CDR3 protein is CASKGGYEAFF.